These 12 T cell receptor beta chains were all obtained from the same sample, sequenced in a study of PD-L1 blockade in urothelial cancer. Regarding time point: peripheral blood 6 weeks after treatment start. Sequenced by immunoSEQ multiplex PCR; TCRdb stores in-frame clones only, minus some. The sample carries about 50,000 clones, 80% to 90% recorded once. Here the sequenced sample was PBMCs, taken around atezolizumab (anti-PD-L1) treatment. These receptors were collected from a man between 65 and 85 years old with urothelial cancer.

The rearrangement uses TRBV5-4 and TRBJ2-7, with 8 bases identical to TRBD1. V was pared by 4 bases and J by 2 bases, with 5 bases of the junction left unmatched. Germline CDR1 SGHNT, CDR2 YYREEE (reference sequence). The CDR3 runs 14 residues. The CDR3 nucleotides read TGTGCCAGCAGCCCTCGACAGGGGACCTACGAGCAGTACTTC. Translated, it gives CASSPRQGTYEQYF.

The rearrangement links TRBV27 to TRBJ1-5, with D possibly TRBD1 on 6 matching bases. The germline gives CDR1 MNHEY, CDR2 SMNVEV (reference sequence). Trimming removed 2 bases at V and 1 base at J, with 9 bases between. The CDR3 spans 15 residues. In DNA form, the CDR3 reads TGTGCCAGCAGTTTAGGGGGCCGAAGCAATCAGCCCCAGCATTTT. Its translation is CASSLGGRSNQPQHF.

This chain connects TRBV4-2 to TRBJ2-3; TRBD2 aligns across 7 bases. This CDR3 is built from 14 residues. The J segment lost 0 bases and the V segment lost 4 bases, leaving 1 base of the junction unmatched. Germline V gives CDR1 LGHNA, CDR2 YNFKEQ. CDR3 residues: CASSPRESTDTQYF. The CDR3 coding sequence is TGTGCCAGCAGCCCGCGGGAGAGCACAGATACGCAGTATTTT.

This sequence joins TRBV21-1 and TRBJ2-5; TRBD1, the table's D call, was not compared with the DNA. TRBV21-1 is a listed pseudogene. There are 15 residues in the CDR3. This chain's CDR3 is CASSKSSGDGETQYF. The CDR3 DNA sequence: TGTGCCAGCAGCAAATCGTCAGGGGACGGGGAGACCCAGTACTTC.

V usage is TRBV2 and J usage is TRBJ1-5; 7 nucleotides align to TRBD1. J gave up 6 bases and V 6 bases, and 11 bases lay outside the gene matches. Germline lookup yields CDR1 SNHLY and CDR2 FYNNEI. The CDR3 length is 15 residues. CDR3 DNA: TGTGCCAGCAGGTACGACAGGGAAGGAGGTCAGCCCCAGCATTTT. It yields the protein CASRYDREGGQPQHF.

The chain couples TRBV28 to TRBJ2-1, with no clear D. CDR1 MDHEN and CDR2 SYDVKM come from the germline V gene. This CDR3 has 16 residues. The V end was cut by 5 bases, the J end by 6 bases, with 20 bases between. The CDR3 nucleotides read TGTGCCAGCAGTACGTATATGGTTAGTGTAAGCAATGAGCAGTTCTTC. Translating it yields CASSTYMVSVSNEQFF.

The rearrangement links TRBV6-5 to TRBJ2-7; 9 bases fit TRBD1. Germline V gives CDR1 MNHEY, CDR2 SVGAGI. The ends lost 6 bases at V and 5 bases at J; junction bases unmatched: 8. This CDR3 is built from 14 residues. The CDR3 DNA reads TGTGCCAGCAGCCAACGACAGGGGGGGCACGAGCAGTACTTC. Its protein product is CASSQRQGGHEQYF.

The chain employs TRBV19 and TRBJ1-5; 10 positions match TRBD1. The CDR3 is 17 amino acids. Germline assignment: CDR1 LNHDA and CDR2 SQIVND (reference sequence). V trimming: 5 bases; J trimming: 1 base; junction bases outside the gene matches: 8. The CDR3 loop is CASSLGTGDGSNQPQHF. DNA of the CDR3: TGTGCCAGTAGTCTCGGGACAGGGGACGGAAGCAATCAGCCCCAGCATTTT.

This chain links TRBV6-1 with TRBJ1-5, with D unclear. The germline V gene encodes CDR1 MNHNS and CDR2 SASEGT. V lost 3 bases to trimming and J lost 2 bases, with 11 bases between them. The CDR3 runs 15 residues. CDR3 residues: CASSERGSGNQPQHF. The CDR3 nucleotides read TGTGCCAGCAGTGAGCGAGGGAGCGGCAATCAGCCCCAGCATTTT.

The genes are TRBV30 and TRBJ2-1; no definite D call. Trimming took 0 bases from V and 6 from J, leaving 6 bases between them. Per the germline V gene, CDR1 is GTSNPN and CDR2 is SVGIG (reference sequence). The CDR3 covers 12 residues. The CDR3 sequence: CAWSVTTNEQFF. CDR3 nucleotides: TGTGCCTGGAGTGTAACAACCAATGAGCAGTTCTTC.

The genes are TRBV9 and TRBJ1-3; 7 nucleotides match TRBD1. This CDR3 has 17 residues. Losses at the gene ends were 0 bases for V and 0 bases for J; bases not matched to a gene: 6. Germline-derived CDR1 and CDR2 are SGDLS and YYNGEE. The CDR3 protein is CASSVDTGAHSGNTIYF. For the CDR3, the DNA is TGTGCCAGCAGCGTAGATACAGGGGCCCACTCTGGAAACACCATATATTTT.

As DNA, the CDR3 is TGCGCCAGCAGCGCGGAATCCCCCTCATATGGCTACACCTTC. This encodes CASSAESPSYGYTF. This chain joins TRBV5-1 and TRBJ1-2, with unresolved D. Germline V gene lookup returns CDR1 SGHRS and CDR2 YFSETQ. The CDR3 sequence is 14 residues long. The ends were cut back, 4 bases at V and 5 bases at J, with 15 bases in the middle.